This is a list of T cell receptor beta chains from one sample in a study of shared clonotypes between healthy human individuals. Sequencing was performed with immunoSEQ multiplex PCR; in TCRdb, only in-frame clones are kept and a portion is missing. The sample lists hundreds of thousands of clones, roughly 73% occurring once. Sequencing input: memory CD4+ T cells sorted from blood. The receptor source for this set is a woman in her twenties or thirties in good health. CDR3s include the opening cysteine and the closing phenylalanine or tryptophan. The D gene is left open where the match is weak. A row's size may be missing; if present it is once, few, many or a size class.

CDR3: CASSLGAPQGGILGQYF
DNA: TGTGCCAGCAGTTTAGGCGCCCCGCAGGGCGGGATTCTAGGGCAGTACTTC
V: TRBV28
D: .
size: .
J: TRBJ2-7

CDR3: CASSAGQGNYGYTF
DNA: TGTGCCAGCAGTGCGGGACAGGGAAACTATGGCTACACCTTC
V: TRBV28
D: TRBD1
size: .
J: TRBJ1-2

CDR3: CASSLGEVGYTF
DNA: TGTGCCAGCAGCTTAGGGGAGGTCGGCTACACCTTC
V: TRBV7-9
D: .
size: .
J: TRBJ1-2

CDR3: CASSLPSGISRWDF
DNA: TGTGCCAGCAGTCTCCCCAGCGGGATCTCTCGGTGGGACTTC
V: TRBV2
D: TRBD2
size: few
J: TRBJ2-7

CDR3: CASSPSRAYGYTF
DNA: TGTGCCAGCTCACCAAGCAGGGCGTATGGCTACACCTTC
V: TRBV18
D: .
size: .
J: TRBJ1-2

CDR3: CASSLSHSLGANVLTF
DNA: TGTGCCAGTAGTTTGTCCCACTCCCTTGGGGCCAACGTCCTGACTTTC
V: TRBV19
D: .
size: .
J: TRBJ2-6

CDR3: CASSPGEDQPQHF
DNA: TGTGCCAGCAGCCCAGGGGAGGATCAGCCCCAGCATTTT
V: TRBV7-8
D: .
size: few
J: TRBJ1-5

CDR3: CASSIDSRSYNEQFF
DNA: TGCGCCAGCAGCATAGACAGCCGGTCCTACAATGAGCAGTTCTTC
V: TRBV5-1
D: .
size: .
J: TRBJ2-1

CDR3: CASSRPGTGLYEQYF
DNA: TGTGCCAGCAGTCGTCCCGGGACAGGGCTCTACGAGCAGTACTTC
V: TRBV6-1
D: TRBD1
size: .
J: TRBJ2-7

CDR3: CASSLQGLDYGYTF
DNA: TGTGCCAGCAGCTTACAGGGGTTGGACTATGGCTACACCTTC
V: TRBV13
D: .
size: many
J: TRBJ1-2

CDR3: CASSPNPRDMLNTEAFF
DNA: TGCGCCAGCAGTCCGAACCCGAGGGACATGCTGAACACTGAAGCTTTCTTT
V: TRBV5-1
D: .
size: .
J: TRBJ1-1

CDR3: CASSLGQGYVEAFF
DNA: TGCGCCAGCAGCTTGGGGCAGGGGTATGTTGAAGCTTTCTTT
V: TRBV5-1
D: .
size: .
J: TRBJ1-1

CDR3: CASSPRTRSSNEQFF
DNA: TGTGCCAGCAGCCCCAGGACAAGGTCGAGCAATGAGCAGTTCTTC
V: TRBV9
D: .
size: .
J: TRBJ2-1

CDR3: CSVAGDSGNTIYF
DNA: TGCAGCGTTGCTGGCGACTCTGGAAACACCATATATTTT
V: TRBV29-1
D: .
size: .
J: TRBJ1-3

CDR3: CSGATSGSLEYF
DNA: TGCAGCGGCGCTACTAGCGGGAGCCTAGAGTACTTC
V: TRBV29-1
D: TRBD2
size: .
J: TRBJ2-7

CDR3: CASSIRPAGANEKLFF
DNA: TGTGCCAGCAGTATACGCCCCGCAGGGGCTAATGAAAAACTGTTTTTT
V: TRBV27
D: .
size: .
J: TRBJ1-4

CDR3: CASSIYGPTDTQYF
DNA: TGTGCCAGTAGTATCTATGGTCCCACAGATACGCAGTATTTT
V: TRBV19
D: .
size: few
J: TRBJ2-3

CDR3: CAISDPGLRGRNEQFF
DNA: TGTGCCATCAGTGACCCGGGACTCCGGGGGCGCAATGAGCAGTTCTTC
V: TRBV10-3
D: .
size: .
J: TRBJ2-1

CDR3: CASSPTGTGSAGANVLTF
DNA: TGCGCCAGCAGCCCGACCGGGACAGGGAGTGCTGGGGCCAACGTCCTGACTTTC
V: TRBV4-1
D: TRBD1
size: .
J: TRBJ2-6

CDR3: CASSIRVSETQYF
DNA: TGTGCCAGTAGTATCCGGGTTTCGGAGACCCAGTACTTC
V: TRBV19
D: .
size: .
J: TRBJ2-5

CDR3: CASSYQAGVTDTQYF
DNA: TGTGCCAGCAGTTACCAAGCGGGAGTCACAGATACGCAGTATTTT
V: TRBV6-5
D: TRBD2
size: .
J: TRBJ2-3

CDR3: CSVERGRRAEAFF
DNA: TGCAGCGTTGAACGGGGAAGGAGGGCTGAAGCTTTCTTT
V: TRBV29-1
D: .
size: .
J: TRBJ1-1

CDR3: CASSYRGTTEAFF
DNA: TGTGCCAGCAGTTATAGGGGCACCACTGAAGCTTTCTTT
V: TRBV27
D: .
size: .
J: TRBJ1-1

CDR3: CASSSGQGGVLNTEAFF
DNA: TGTGCCAGCTCATCGGGACAGGGAGGTGTTTTGAACACTGAAGCTTTCTTT
V: TRBV18
D: TRBD1
size: .
J: TRBJ1-1

CDR3: CASSSEGQGAVDEQFF
DNA: TGTGCCAGCAGCTCCGAAGGACAGGGGGCCGTGGATGAGCAGTTCTTC
V: TRBV5-4
D: TRBD1
size: many
J: TRBJ2-1

CDR3: CSSGGYNEQFF
DNA: TGCAGTAGTGGGGGGTACAATGAGCAGTTCTTC
V: TRBV20-1
D: .
size: .
J: TRBJ2-1

CDR3: CASSLGTENTGTQYF
DNA: TGCGCCAGCAGCCTAGGGACTGAGAACACAGGTACGCAGTATTTT
V: TRBV5-1
D: .
size: once
J: TRBJ2-3

CDR3: CASSLITTGELFF
DNA: TGTGCCAGCAGTTTAATTACCACCGGGGAGCTGTTTTTT
V: TRBV28
D: .
size: .
J: TRBJ2-2

CDR3: CASSPNIRRLSGANVLTF
DNA: TGTGCCAGCAGTCCCAATATCCGGCGGCTCTCTGGGGCCAACGTCCTGACTTTC
V: TRBV28
D: .
size: .
J: TRBJ2-6

CDR3: CASSWSGVLYF
DNA: TGTGCCAGCAGTTGGTCTGGGGTTCTGTACTTC
V: TRBV28
D: .
size: .
J: TRBJ2-7

CDR3: CASSRSTDTQYF
DNA: TGCGCCAGCAGTCGCAGCACAGATACGCAGTATTTT
V: TRBV10-1
D: .
size: .
J: TRBJ2-3

CDR3: CASSQNTGAYEQYF
DNA: TGTGCCAGCAGCCAGAATACAGGGGCCTACGAGCAGTACTTC
V: TRBV4-2
D: TRBD1
size: .
J: TRBJ2-7

CDR3: CASSLRGSNTGELFF
DNA: TGTGCCAGCAGTTTACGGGGATCTAACACCGGGGAGCTGTTTTTT
V: TRBV27
D: .
size: many
J: TRBJ2-2

CDR3: CASSLRGLEQYF
DNA: TGTGCCAGCAGTTTGAGGGGCCTCGAGCAGTACTTC
V: TRBV28
D: .
size: few
J: TRBJ2-7